This record looks at one T cell receptor (beta chain) sequence and its context. Its specificity is unknown. This sample includes further DNA sequences coding for the same CDR3. These data are taken from a study of siplizumab effects on memory and regulatory T cells. The assay looked at 80,000 to 100,000 TCR templates in each sample. TCRdb keeps only in-frame clones here, not all; method: immunoSEQ multiplex PCR. The table lists some 100,000 clones, over 85% of them singletons. Trimming pared 0 bases from V and 0 bases from J, leaving 3 bases between. The CDR3 spans 13 residues. The germline gives CDR1 LNHDA, CDR2 SQIVND (reference sequence). Findings and caveats of the study: Solely a minor proportion of alloreactive clones could be assigned to unstimulated subsets. Roughly 75-95% of proliferating CD4+ or CD8+ clones lacked a naive or memory phenotype that could be assigned. It seemed that naive T cells were more diverse than memory cells and were major contributors to the alloresponse.

V gene TRBV19 combines with J gene TRBJ2-7; D gene ambiguous. This clonotype was obtained from a human donor in good health. Sequenced sample: CD8+ T cells sorted from blood. DNA of the CDR3: TGTGCCAGTAGTATAGATATCTCCTACGAGCAGTACTTC. Its protein product is CASSIDISYEQYF.